These 26 T cell receptor beta chains were all obtained from the same sample, sequenced in a study of CD8+CD57+ T cells in acquired aplastic anemia. TCR beta VDJ and CDR3 profiling used genomic DNA as template. One entry per CDR3 protein results from TCRdb running MiXCR on the reads. The repertoire holds about 200,000 distinct CDR3 sequences, approximately 51% seen once, with about 20% in the top ten. Patients chosen for sequencing had shown CD8+CD57+ cell expansion by flow cytometry. The source material was sorted CD4+, CD8+, or CD8+CD57+ T cells (not recorded which) from PBMCs. The receptors come from a human donor with aplastic anemia.

This clonotype was seen ten or more times. The J gene is TRBJ2-1, the V gene TRBV5-1; 9 bases align to TRBD2. The germline CDR1 and CDR2 sequences are SGHRS and YFSETQ. The CDR3 is made up of 14 amino acids. Trimming at V came to 1 base and at J to 7 bases, leaving 3 bases not matched to a gene. The CDR3 DNA is TGCGCCAGCAGCTTGACAGCGGGGGGTAATGAGCAGTTCTTC. Amino acids: CASSLTAGGNEQFF.

The chain combines TRBV7-9 with TRBJ2-3; 11 nucleotides line up with TRBD2. CDR3 length equals 16 residues. V lost 3 bases to trimming and J lost 6 bases; unmatched junction nucleotides: 8. Germline CDR1 is SEHNR and CDR2 is FQNEAQ (reference sequence). CDR3 residues: CASSFLAGGPGDTQYF. CDR3 DNA: TGTGCCAGCAGCTTTTTAGCGGGGGGGCCAGGCGATACGCAGTATTTT.

The table lists this clonotype with many counts. The germline gene is not matched at one end of the junction; a read error may be the cause. The gene calls are TRBV19 and TRBJ1-5, with D unresolved. Per germline, CDR1 LNHDA and CDR2 SQIVND (reference sequence). CDR3 size: 16 residues. Here the CDR3 reads CASNIDESIAGQPQHF. The CDR3 bases are TGTGCCAGTAATATAGATGAATCAATAGCAGGTCAGCCCCAGCATTTT.

Many counts were recorded for this clonotype. V and J are TRBV5-1 and TRBJ2-5; 8 bases fit TRBD1. CDR1 and CDR2 from the germline V gene are SGHRS and YFSETQ. The CDR3 is 16 residues long. V lost 0 bases and J lost 5; bases outside the gene matches: 9. The CDR3 spells CASSLAGTGMGETQYF. The CDR3, as DNA: TGCGCCAGCAGCTTGGCCGGGACAGGTATGGGGGAGACCCAGTACTTC.

This clonotype is medium-sized (0.01 to 0.1%). The V gene is TRBV25-1, the J gene TRBJ2-7, with D unclear. Germline CDR1 MGHDK, CDR2 SYGVNS. V gave up 1 base and J gave up 4 bases, with 8 bases separating them. This CDR3 comprises 13 residues. In DNA, the CDR3 is TGTGCCAGCAGTGAATTGGAGATATACGAGCAGTACTTC. Its translation is CASSELEIYEQYF.

The sample holds many counts of this clonotype. The rearrangement uses TRBV28 and TRBJ2-7; possibly TRBD2 for D (6 bases). CDR1 is MDHEN, CDR2 SYDVKM, per germline. The CDR3 extends over 13 amino acids. Trimming took off 6 bases at V and 2 bases at J, with 11 bases between the two ends. CDR3 DNA: TGTGCCAGCAGCCCCGGGAGACCCTACGAGCAGTACTTC. It specifies CASSPGRPYEQYF.

This clonotype was recorded a few times. V gene TRBV5-1 combines with J gene TRBJ2-5; D unclear. With 0 bases removed from V and 0 bases from J, the gap between germline ends came to 18 bases. The CDR3 covers 18 residues. Germline V gene data show CDR1 as SGHRS and CDR2 as YFSETQ. CDR3 region: CASSLGGVRLNYQETQYF. CDR3 in DNA: TGCGCCAGCAGCTTGGGCGGTGTCAGACTCAATTACCAAGAGACCCAGTACTTC.

A note on this clonotype: This clone may be a read error of a much larger clone one base away. The genes are TRBV20-1 and TRBJ2-1; D gene uncertain. Germline lookup yields CDR1 DFQATT and CDR2 SNEGSKA (reference sequence). The CDR3 totals 10 residues. V was cut by 6 bases and J by 13 bases, with 13 bases left in between. The CDR3 loop reads CSAWGPLQFF. The CDR3 DNA reads as TGCAGTGCCTGGGGTCCTTTACAGTTCTTC.

Many counts were recorded for this clonotype. This chain links TRBV5-1 with TRBJ1-2; D remains ambiguous. Trimming stripped 0 bases from V and 4 bases from J, with 10 bases between. The CDR3 runs 14 residues. Germline assignment: CDR1 SGHRS and CDR2 YFSETQ. The CDR3 spells CASSLGGQVYGYTF. CDR3 in DNA: TGCGCCAGCAGCTTGGGCGGTCAGGTCTATGGCTACACCTTC. Using reference TRBV5-1 and TRBJ1-2 for the parts outside the CDR3, the full variable domain is KAGVTQTPRYLIKTRGQQVTLSCSPISGHRSVSWYQQTPGQGLQFLFEYFSETQRNKGNFPGRFSGRQFSNSRSEMNVSTLELGDSALYLCASSLGGQVYGYTFGSGTRLTVV.

As concerns this clonotype: This clone may be a read error of a much larger clone one base away. Because the CDR3 is missing its conserved closing phenylalanine or tryptophan, this is likely a read error. The chain uses TRBV20-1 and TRBJ1-2; weak D call: TRBD1 (6 bases). This CDR3 is built from 12 residues. Germline assignment: CDR1 DFQATT and CDR2 SNEGSKA (reference sequence). V lost 5 bases and J 7 bases, leaving 14 bases between the germline ends. The CDR3 is CSAGSGASGYTL. The CDR3 nucleotides are TGCAGTGCTGGATCGGGGGCGTCTGGCTACACCCTC.

The rearrangement joins TRBV20-1 to TRBJ2-7; D gene unclear. The CDR3 contains 13 residues. V lost 5 bases and J lost 2, with 13 bases in between. CDR1 is DFQATT and CDR2 is SNEGSKA in the germline V gene (reference sequence). CDR3 protein: CSARPTSTYEQYF. The CDR3 bases are TGCAGTGCTCGTCCCACCTCCACCTACGAGCAGTACTTC.

Notes on this clonotype: Since the CDR3 does not end with the conserved phenylalanine or tryptophan, this likely comes from a read error. The DNA is left out, because the CDR3 cannot be placed on it with certainty; the CDR3 is given as TCRdb lists it. The rearrangement joins TRBV11-2 to TRBJ2-3; the D call in the table, TRBD1, was not verified against the DNA. Including both end residues, the CDR3 is 10 amino acids long. Germline CDR1 and CDR2: SGHAT and FQNNGV. The CDR3 spells CASSLTGAEV.

The chain uses TRBV3-1 and TRBJ1-5; tentative D call: TRBD1 (5 bases). V dropped 0 bases and J dropped 7 bases, with 13 bases sitting between them. This CDR3 is built from 15 residues. Germline loops: CDR1 LGHDT, CDR2 YNNKEL (reference sequence). The CDR3 sequence is CASSQDLVPGQPQHF. CDR3 DNA sequence: TGTGCCAGCAGCCAAGATCTTGTCCCAGGGCAGCCCCAGCATTTT.

The V gene is TRBV9, the J gene TRBJ2-1; no clear D. Germline V gives CDR1 SGDLS, CDR2 YYNGEE. The CDR3 runs to 14 residues. Deletions cut 0 bases from V and 5 bases from J, with 9 bases between. This CDR3 is CASSVVGQNNEQFF. The DNA of the CDR3 is TGTGCCAGCAGCGTAGTGGGCCAGAACAATGAGCAGTTCTTC.

This clonotype was seen ten or more times. This chain links TRBV5-1 with TRBJ2-5; 13 bases match TRBD2. The V segment lost 4 bases and the J segment 5 bases; nucleotides outside the gene matches: 2. The CDR3 length is 14 residues. The germline CDR1 and CDR2 sequences are SGHRS and YFSETQ. The CDR3 region has the DNA TGCGCCAGCAGCCGGGGACTAGCGGGGGAGACCCAGTACTTC. Its protein is CASSRGLAGETQYF.

The chain joins TRBV5-4 to TRBJ1-6; TRBD1 matches 9 bases. The CDR3 is 15 amino acids. V lost 4 bases, J lost 5 bases, and 4 bases stayed unmatched. Germline values: CDR1 SGHNT, CDR2 YYREEE (reference sequence). Here the CDR3 reads CASSMGQGDNSPLHF. CDR3 nucleotide sequence: TGTGCCAGCAGCATGGGACAGGGTGATAATTCACCCCTCCACTTT.

CDR3 DNA: TGCAGTGCAATGGGACAGGCCCAAGGCAATCAGCCCCAGCATTTT. Translating it yields CSAMGQAQGNQPQHF. This sequence joins TRBV20-1 and TRBJ1-5, with 8 bases matching TRBD1. The CDR3 loop spans 15 amino acids. Germline assignment: CDR1 DFQATT and CDR2 SNEGSKA (reference sequence). Trimming took 6 bases from V and 2 from J; bases not matched to a gene: 9.

About this clonotype itself: A read error may produce the germline difference seen at one junction end. The chain combines TRBV4-1 with TRBJ1-2; D unresolved. Germline CDR1 is MGHRA and CDR2 is YSYEKL. CDR3 length: 12 amino acids. The CDR3 loop reads CASSQDSGGYTF. DNA of the CDR3: TGTGCCAGCAGCCAAGATTCGGGTGGCTACACCTTC.

This CDR3 is CASSHDGGGRNIQYF. The CDR3 DNA follows: TGTGCCAGCAGCCACGATGGGGGAGGGAGAAACATTCAGTACTTC. The chain recombines TRBV13 with TRBJ2-4, with 7 bases matching TRBD2. The V segment lost 5 bases and the J segment 6 bases; nucleotides outside the gene matches: 10. The CDR3 has 15 amino acids. Germline V gene sequence: CDR1 PRHDT, CDR2 FYEKMQ (reference sequence).

This clonotype showed up just a few times. The rearrangement uses TRBV6-5 and TRBJ2-4; D perhaps matches TRBD2 (6 bases). V was trimmed by 0 bases and J by 4 bases, leaving 10 bases between them. In germline, CDR1 is MNHEY, CDR2 SVGAGI. The CDR3 is 15 amino acids. The CDR3 nucleotides read TGTGCCAGCAGTTACTCGCGTGGGGGGAAAAACATTCAGTACTTC. It yields the protein CASSYSRGGKNIQYF.

This clonotype was seen at least ten times. The chain recombines TRBV7-3 with TRBJ2-7; a weak D match, TRBD1 (5 bases). This CDR3 has 14 amino acids. V lost 2 bases, J lost 1 base, and 9 bases lay in between. CDR1 is SGHTA, CDR2 FQGTGA, per germline. The CDR3 sequence is CASSLYQGSYEQYF. For the CDR3, the DNA is TGTGCCAGCAGCTTATATCAGGGATCCTACGAGCAGTACTTC. Full variable domain (rest looked up from reference TRBV7-3 and TRBJ2-7): GAGVSQTPSNKVTEKGKYVELRCDPISGHTALYWYRQSLGQGPEFLIYFQGTGAADDSGLPNDRFFAVRPEGSVSTLKIQRTERGDSAVYLCASSLYQGSYEQYFGPGTRLTVT.

On this clonotype: One base away lies a much larger clone, so this may be a sequencing read error. V gene TRBV10-3 combines with J gene TRBJ1-2; D remains ambiguous. CDR3 length: 12 amino acids. Germline V gene sequence: CDR1 ENHRY, CDR2 SYGVKD. Trimming removed 5 bases from V and 2 bases from J, with 6 bases in between. The CDR3 DNA sequence: TGTGCCATCAGTCCCTGGAACTATGGCTACACCTTC. Translating gives CAISPWNYGYTF.

This clonotype has ten or more counts. The CDR3 DNA follows: TGCAGTGCTAGTAGTAGGGGGGACGGCTACGAGCAGTACTTC. Protein: CSASSRGDGYEQYF. The chain joins TRBV20-1 to TRBJ2-7; D possibly matches TRBD1 or TRBD2 (6 bases each). This CDR3 has 14 amino acids. Trimming took 3 bases from V and 3 from J, leaving 15 bases between them. From germline, CDR1 is DFQATT and CDR2 SNEGSKA (reference sequence).

There are many counts of this clonotype. The chain employs TRBV6-5 and TRBJ1-6, with unresolved D. V lost 10 bases, J lost 4 bases, and 11 bases lay in between. Germline V lookup: CDR1 MNHEY, CDR2 SVGAGI. The CDR3 spans 13 residues. CDR3: CATQPGYNSPLHF. DNA of the CDR3: TGTGCCACTCAGCCCGGGTATAATTCACCCCTCCACTTT.

With regard to this clonotype: Just one base apart from a much larger clone, this may be a read error. The gene calls are TRBV7-2 and TRBJ2-7; tentative D call: TRBD1 (6 bases). CDR1 SGHTA and CDR2 FQGNSA come from the germline V gene. The CDR3 runs 15 residues. The CDR3 loop reads CASSPLQGYTYEQDF. The CDR3, as DNA: TGTGCCAGCAGCCCCTTACAGGGTTATACCTACGAGCAGGACTTC.

This clonotype came up once. Possible read error: a much larger clone is one base away. The chain links TRBV5-1 to TRBJ2-3; 10 positions match TRBD2. Trimming at V came to 9 bases and at J to 4 bases, leaving 8 bases not matched to a gene. CDR3 length: 14 residues. Germline V gene data show CDR1 as SGHRS and CDR2 as YFSETQ. The CDR3 loop reads CANSEAGGSDTQYF. CDR3 coding DNA: TGCGCCAACAGTGAAGCGGGGGGGTCAGATACGCAGTATTTT. The full variable domain, in which reference TRBV5-1 and TRBJ2-3 provide the parts outside the CDR3, is KAGVTQTPRYLIKTRGQQVTLSCSPISGHRSVSWYQQTPGQGLQFLFEYFSETQRNKGNFPGRFSGRQFSNSRSEMNVSTLELGDSALYLCANSEAGGSDTQYFGPGTRLTVL.